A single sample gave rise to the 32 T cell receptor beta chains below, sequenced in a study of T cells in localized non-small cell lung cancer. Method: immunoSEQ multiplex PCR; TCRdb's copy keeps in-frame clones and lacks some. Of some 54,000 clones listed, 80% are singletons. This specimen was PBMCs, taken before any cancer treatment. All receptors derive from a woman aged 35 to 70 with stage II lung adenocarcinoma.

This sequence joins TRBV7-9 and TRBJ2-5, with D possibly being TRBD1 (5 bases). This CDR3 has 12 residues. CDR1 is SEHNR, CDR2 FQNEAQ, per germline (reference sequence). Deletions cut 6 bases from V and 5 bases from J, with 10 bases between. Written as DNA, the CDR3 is TGTGCCAGCAGGGACACTGAGGAGACCCAGTACTTC. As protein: CASRDTEETQYF.

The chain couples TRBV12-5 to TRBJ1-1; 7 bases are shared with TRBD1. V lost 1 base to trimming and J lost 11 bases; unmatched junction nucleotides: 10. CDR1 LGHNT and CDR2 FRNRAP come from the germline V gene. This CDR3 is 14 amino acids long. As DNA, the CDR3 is TGTGCTAGTGGTTTGGAGGGGGCGGTTTTTGAGGCTTTCTTT. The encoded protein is CASGLEGAVFEAFF.

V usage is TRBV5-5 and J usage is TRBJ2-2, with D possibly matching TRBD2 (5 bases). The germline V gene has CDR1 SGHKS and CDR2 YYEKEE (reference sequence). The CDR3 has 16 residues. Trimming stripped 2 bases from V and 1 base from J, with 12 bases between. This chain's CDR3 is CASSFLSSGNTGELFF. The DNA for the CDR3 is TGTGCCAGCAGCTTTCTTTCAAGCGGGAACACCGGGGAGCTGTTTTTT.

This CDR3 reads CASLLPNQPQHF. In DNA, the CDR3 is TGTGCCAGCCTCCTTCCCAATCAGCCCCAGCATTTT. The V gene is TRBV28, the J gene TRBJ1-5; D not resolved. V shed 8 bases and J shed 3 bases, with 8 bases lying between them. The germline V gene encodes CDR1 MDHEN and CDR2 SYDVKM. This CDR3 spans 12 amino acids.

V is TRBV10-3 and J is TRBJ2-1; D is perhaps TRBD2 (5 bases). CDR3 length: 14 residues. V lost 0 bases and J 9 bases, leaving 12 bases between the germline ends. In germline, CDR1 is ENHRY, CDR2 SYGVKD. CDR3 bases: TGTGCCATCAGTGAGTCGTTGGAAGGAGGTGAGCAGTTCTTC. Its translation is CAISESLEGGEQFF.

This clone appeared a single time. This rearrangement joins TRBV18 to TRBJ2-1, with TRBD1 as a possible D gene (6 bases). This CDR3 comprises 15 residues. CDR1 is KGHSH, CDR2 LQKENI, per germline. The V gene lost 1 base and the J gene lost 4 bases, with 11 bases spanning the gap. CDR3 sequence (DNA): TGTGCCAGCTCACCACAGGACAGCGGATACAATGAGCAGTTCTTC. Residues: CASSPQDSGYNEQFF.

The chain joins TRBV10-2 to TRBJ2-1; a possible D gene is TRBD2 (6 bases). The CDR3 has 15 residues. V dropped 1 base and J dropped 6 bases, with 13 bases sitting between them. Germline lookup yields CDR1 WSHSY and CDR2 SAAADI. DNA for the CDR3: TGCGCCAGCAGTGAGTTGTCCGCCGGGGGCAATGAGCAGTTCTTC. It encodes CASSELSAGGNEQFF.

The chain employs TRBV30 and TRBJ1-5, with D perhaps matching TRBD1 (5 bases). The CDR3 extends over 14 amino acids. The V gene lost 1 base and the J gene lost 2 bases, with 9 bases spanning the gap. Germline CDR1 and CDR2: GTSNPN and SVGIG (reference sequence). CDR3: CAWSEGLGNQPQHF. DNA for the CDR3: TGTGCCTGGAGTGAGGGGTTGGGCAATCAGCCCCAGCATTTT.

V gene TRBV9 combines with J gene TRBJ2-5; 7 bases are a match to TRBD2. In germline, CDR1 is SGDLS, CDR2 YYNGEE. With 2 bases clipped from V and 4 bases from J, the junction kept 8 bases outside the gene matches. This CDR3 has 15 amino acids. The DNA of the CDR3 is TGTGCCAGCAGCGTCGGAGGTAGGGAGGGAGAGACCCAGTACTTC. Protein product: CASSVGGREGETQYF. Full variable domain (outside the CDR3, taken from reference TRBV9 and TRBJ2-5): DSGVTQTPKHLITATGQRVTLRCSPRSGDLSVYWYQQSLDQGLQFLIQYYNGEERAKGNILERFSAQQFPDLHSELNLSSLELGDSALYFCASSVGGREGETQYFGPGTRLLVL.

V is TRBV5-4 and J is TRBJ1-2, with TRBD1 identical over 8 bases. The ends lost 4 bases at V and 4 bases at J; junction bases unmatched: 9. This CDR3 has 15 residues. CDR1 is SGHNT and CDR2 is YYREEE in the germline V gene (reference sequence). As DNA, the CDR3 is TGTGCCAGCAGCCTGGGACAGGTGCTACCCTATGGCTACACCTTC. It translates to CASSLGQVLPYGYTF.

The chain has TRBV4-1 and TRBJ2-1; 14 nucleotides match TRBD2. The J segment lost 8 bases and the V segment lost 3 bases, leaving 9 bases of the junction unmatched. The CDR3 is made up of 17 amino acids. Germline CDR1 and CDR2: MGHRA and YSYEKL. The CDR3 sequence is CASSQPPTSGGAHEQFF. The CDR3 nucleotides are TGCGCCAGCAGCCAGCCCCCGACTAGCGGGGGGGCTCATGAGCAGTTCTTC.

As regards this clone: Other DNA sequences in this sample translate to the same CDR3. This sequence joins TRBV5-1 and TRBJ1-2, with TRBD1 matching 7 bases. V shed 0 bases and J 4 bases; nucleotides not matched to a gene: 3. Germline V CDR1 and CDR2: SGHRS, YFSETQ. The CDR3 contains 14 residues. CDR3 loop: CASSLGTGGYGYTF. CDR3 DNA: TGCGCCAGCAGCTTGGGGACAGGCGGCTATGGCTACACCTTC. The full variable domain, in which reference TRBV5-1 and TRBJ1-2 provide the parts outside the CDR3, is KAGVTQTPRYLIKTRGQQVTLSCSPISGHRSVSWYQQTPGQGLQFLFEYFSETQRNKGNFPGRFSGRQFSNSRSEMNVSTLELGDSALYLCASSLGTGGYGYTFGSGTRLTVV.

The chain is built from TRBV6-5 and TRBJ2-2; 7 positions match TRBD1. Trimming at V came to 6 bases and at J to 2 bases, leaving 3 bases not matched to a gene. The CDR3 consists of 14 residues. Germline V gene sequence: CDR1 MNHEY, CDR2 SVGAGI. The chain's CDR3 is CASSRGFNTGELFF. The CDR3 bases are TGTGCCAGCAGCAGGGGGTTCAACACCGGGGAGCTGTTTTTT.

The CDR3 DNA reads as TGTGCCAGCAGTTTACAGGGGCGCAAAAAAAATGAGCAGTTCTTC. As protein: CASSLQGRKKNEQFF. The chain combines TRBV28 with TRBJ2-1; D is possibly TRBD1 (6 bases). The CDR3 has 15 residues. The germline CDR1 and CDR2 sequences are MDHEN and SYDVKM. Trimming took 2 bases from V and 7 from J, leaving 15 bases between them.

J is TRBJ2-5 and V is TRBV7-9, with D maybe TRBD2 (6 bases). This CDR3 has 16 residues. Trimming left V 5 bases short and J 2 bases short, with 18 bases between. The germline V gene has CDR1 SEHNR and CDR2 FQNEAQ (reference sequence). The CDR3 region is CASSPLPLALQETQYF. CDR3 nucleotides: TGTGCCAGCAGCCCCCTCCCACTAGCCCTACAAGAGACCCAGTACTTC.

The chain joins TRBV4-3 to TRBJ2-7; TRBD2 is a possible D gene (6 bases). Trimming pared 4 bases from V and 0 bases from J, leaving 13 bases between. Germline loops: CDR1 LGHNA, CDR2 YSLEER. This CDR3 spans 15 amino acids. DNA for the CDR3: TGCGCCAGCAGCCGCGGGATCCAGGTCTCCTACGAGCAGTACTTC. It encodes CASSRGIQVSYEQYF.

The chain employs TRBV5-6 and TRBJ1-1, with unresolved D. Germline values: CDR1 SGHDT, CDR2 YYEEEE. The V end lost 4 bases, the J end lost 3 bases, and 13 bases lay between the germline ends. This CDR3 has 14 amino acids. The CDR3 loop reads CASSPTQSYTEAFF. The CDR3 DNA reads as TGTGCCAGCAGCCCTACGCAGTCTTACACTGAAGCTTTCTTT.

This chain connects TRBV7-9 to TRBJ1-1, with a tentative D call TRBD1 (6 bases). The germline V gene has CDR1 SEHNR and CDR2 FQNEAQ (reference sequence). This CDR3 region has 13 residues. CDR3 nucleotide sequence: TGTGCGACTAGGGGGACGGTTAACACTGAAGCTTTCTTT. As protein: CATRGTVNTEAFF.

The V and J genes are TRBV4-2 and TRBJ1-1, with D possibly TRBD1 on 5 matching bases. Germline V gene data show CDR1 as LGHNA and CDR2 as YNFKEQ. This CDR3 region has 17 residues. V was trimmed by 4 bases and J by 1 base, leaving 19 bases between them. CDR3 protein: CASSRDPVVRENTEAFF. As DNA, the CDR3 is TGTGCCAGCAGCCGGGACCCCGTTGTCAGGGAGAACACTGAAGCTTTCTTT.

The CDR3 here is CAWSGRTGMNTEAFF. The CDR3 DNA follows: TGTGCCTGGAGTGGAAGGACAGGGATGAACACTGAAGCTTTCTTT. The V call is TRBV30, the J call TRBJ1-1; 8 bases are shared with TRBD1. CDR1 is GTSNPN, CDR2 SVGIG, per germline (reference sequence). This CDR3 comprises 15 residues. Unmatched junction bases numbered 4, after V lost 1 base and J lost 0 bases.

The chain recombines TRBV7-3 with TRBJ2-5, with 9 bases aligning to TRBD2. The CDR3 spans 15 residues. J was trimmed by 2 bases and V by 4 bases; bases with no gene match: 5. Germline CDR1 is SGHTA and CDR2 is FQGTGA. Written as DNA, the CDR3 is TGTGCCAGCAGCTCCGATGGACTAGCGCAAGAGACCCAGTACTTC. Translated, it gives CASSSDGLAQETQYF.

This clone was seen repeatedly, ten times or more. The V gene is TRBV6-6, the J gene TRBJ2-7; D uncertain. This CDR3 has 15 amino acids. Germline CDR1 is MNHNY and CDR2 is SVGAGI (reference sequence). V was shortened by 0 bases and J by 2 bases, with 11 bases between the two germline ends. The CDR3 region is CASSYSRTDTYEQYF. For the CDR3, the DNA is TGTGCCAGCAGTTACTCCCGGACGGATACCTACGAGCAGTACTTC.

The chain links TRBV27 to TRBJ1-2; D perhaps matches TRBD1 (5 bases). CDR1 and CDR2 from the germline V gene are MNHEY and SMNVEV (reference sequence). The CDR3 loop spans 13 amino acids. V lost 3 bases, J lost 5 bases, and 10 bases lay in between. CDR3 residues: CASSFSGEYGYTF. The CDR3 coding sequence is TGTGCCAGCAGTTTCTCGGGGGAGTATGGCTACACCTTC.

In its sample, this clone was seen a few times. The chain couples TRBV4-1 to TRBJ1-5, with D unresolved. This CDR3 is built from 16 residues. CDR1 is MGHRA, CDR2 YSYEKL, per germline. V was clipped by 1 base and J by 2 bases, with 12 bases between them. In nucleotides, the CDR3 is TGCGCCAGCAGCCAAGGGGGAAGGGAAGGCAATCAGCCCCAGCATTTT. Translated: CASSQGGREGNQPQHF.

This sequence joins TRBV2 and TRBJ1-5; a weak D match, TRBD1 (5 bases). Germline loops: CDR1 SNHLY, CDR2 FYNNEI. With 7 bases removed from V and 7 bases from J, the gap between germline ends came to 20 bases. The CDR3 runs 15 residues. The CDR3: CASTMEGQGGQPQHF. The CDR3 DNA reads TGTGCCAGCACTATGGAAGGGCAGGGTGGCCAGCCCCAGCATTTT.

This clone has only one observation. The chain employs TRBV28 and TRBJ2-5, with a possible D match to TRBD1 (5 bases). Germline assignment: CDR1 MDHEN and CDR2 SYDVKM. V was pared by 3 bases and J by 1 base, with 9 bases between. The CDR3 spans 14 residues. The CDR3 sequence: CASSLLDTQETQYF. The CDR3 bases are TGTGCCAGCAGTTTGCTGGACACCCAAGAGACCCAGTACTTC.

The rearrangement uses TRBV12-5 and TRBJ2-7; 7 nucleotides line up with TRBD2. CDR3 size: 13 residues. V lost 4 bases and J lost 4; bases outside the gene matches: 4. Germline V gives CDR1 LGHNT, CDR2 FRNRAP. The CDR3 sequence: CASGSTSDYEQYF. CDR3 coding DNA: TGTGCTAGTGGTTCCACTAGCGATTACGAGCAGTACTTC.

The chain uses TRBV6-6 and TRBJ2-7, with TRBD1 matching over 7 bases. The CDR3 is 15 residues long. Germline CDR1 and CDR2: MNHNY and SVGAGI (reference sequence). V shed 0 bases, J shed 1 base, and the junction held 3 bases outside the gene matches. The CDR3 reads CASSYSGTESYEQYF. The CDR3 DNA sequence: TGTGCCAGCAGTTACTCCGGGACAGAATCCTACGAGCAGTACTTC.

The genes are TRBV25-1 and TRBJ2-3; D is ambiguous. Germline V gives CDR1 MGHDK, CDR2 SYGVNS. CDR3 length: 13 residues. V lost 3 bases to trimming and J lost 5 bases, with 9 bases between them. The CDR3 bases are TGTGCCAGCAGTGAGTTAGGTCTAGATACGCAGTATTTT. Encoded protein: CASSELGLDTQYF.

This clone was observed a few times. The CDR3 sequence is CASSALAGDNNEQFF. Here the CDR3 DNA reads TGTGCCAGCAGCGCACTAGCGGGGGACAACAATGAGCAGTTCTTC. The chain is built from TRBV9 and TRBJ2-1; 11 bases line up with TRBD2. The V and J ends lost 3 bases and 5 bases, in that order; junction bases with no gene match: 4. CDR3 size: 15 residues. Germline lookup yields CDR1 SGDLS and CDR2 YYNGEE.

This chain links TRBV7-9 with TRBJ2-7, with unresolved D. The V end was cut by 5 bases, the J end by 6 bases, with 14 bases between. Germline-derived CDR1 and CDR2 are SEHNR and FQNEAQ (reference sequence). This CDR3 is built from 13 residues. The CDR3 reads CASSREAAAEQYF. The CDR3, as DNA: TGTGCCAGCAGCCGCGAGGCTGCTGCCGAGCAGTACTTC.

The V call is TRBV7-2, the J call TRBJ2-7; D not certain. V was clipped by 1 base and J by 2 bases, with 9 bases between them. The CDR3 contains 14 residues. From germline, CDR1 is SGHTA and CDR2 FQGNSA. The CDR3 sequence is CASSLGGVPYEQYF. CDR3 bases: TGTGCCAGCAGCTTAGGGGGTGTGCCCTACGAGCAGTACTTC.